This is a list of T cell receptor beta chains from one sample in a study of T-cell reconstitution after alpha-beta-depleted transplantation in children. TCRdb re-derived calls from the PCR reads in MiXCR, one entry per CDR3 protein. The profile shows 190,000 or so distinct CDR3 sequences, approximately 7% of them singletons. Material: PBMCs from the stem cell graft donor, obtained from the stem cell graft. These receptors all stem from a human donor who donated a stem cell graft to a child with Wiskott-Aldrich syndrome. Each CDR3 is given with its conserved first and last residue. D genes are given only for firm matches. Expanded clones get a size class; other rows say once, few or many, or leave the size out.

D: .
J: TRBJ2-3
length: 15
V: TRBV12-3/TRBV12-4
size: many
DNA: TGTGCCAGCAGGCCCCGGGGGGCCCGCACAGATACGCAGTATTTT
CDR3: CASRPRGARTDTQYF

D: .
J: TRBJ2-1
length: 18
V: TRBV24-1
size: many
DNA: TGTGCCACCAGTGATCCCTCGACAGGCGAGGGGACTTACAATGAGCAGTTCTTC
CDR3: CATSDPSTGEGTYNEQFF

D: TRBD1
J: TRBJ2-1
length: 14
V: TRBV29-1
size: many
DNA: TGCAGCGTAGAAGGACAGGGCTCCTACAATGAGCAGTTCTTC
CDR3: CSVEGQGSYNEQFF

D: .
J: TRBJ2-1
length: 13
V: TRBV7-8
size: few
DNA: TGTGCCAGCAGGGCGGGCAGGGTGGTTGAGCAGTTCTTC
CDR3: CASRAGRVVEQFF

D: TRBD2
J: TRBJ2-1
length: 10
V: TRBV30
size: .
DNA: TGTGCCTGGGGGGGGGGTGTGGGGTTCTTC
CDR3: CAWGGGVGFF

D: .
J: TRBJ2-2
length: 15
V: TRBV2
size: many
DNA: TGTGCCAGCAGTGAAGCGCTCCCGGGCACCGGGGAGCTGTTTTTT
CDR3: CASSEALPGTGELFF

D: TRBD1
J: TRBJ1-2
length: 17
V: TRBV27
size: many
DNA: TGTGCCAGCAGTAAGACAGGGTGGACAGATGGGAACTATGGCTACACCTTC
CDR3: CASSKTGWTDGNYGYTF

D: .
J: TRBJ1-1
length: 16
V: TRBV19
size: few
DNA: TGTGCCAGTAGTATTATCGCCGGACGGCCGGACACTGAAGCTTTCTTT
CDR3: CASSIIAGRPDTEAFF

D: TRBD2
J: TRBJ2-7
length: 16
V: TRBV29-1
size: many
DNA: TGCAGCGTCGCCGGGACTAGCGGGAGTTACAGCTACGAGCAGTACTTC
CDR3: CSVAGTSGSYSYEQYF

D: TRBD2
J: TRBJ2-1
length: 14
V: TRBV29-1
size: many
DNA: TGCAGCGTCCCACTAGCGGGAGGTACGAATGAGCAGTTCTTC
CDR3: CSVPLAGGTNEQFF

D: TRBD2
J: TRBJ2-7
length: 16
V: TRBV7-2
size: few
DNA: TGTGCCAGCAGCCTATCCCCTCTAGCGGGAGGTTACGAGCAGTACTTC
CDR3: CASSLSPLAGGYEQYF

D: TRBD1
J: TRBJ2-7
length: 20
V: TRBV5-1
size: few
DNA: TGCGCCAGCAGCCCGGAGGGATCCGGGGACAGGGGGCGACCTACCTACGAGCAGTACTTC
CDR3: CASSPEGSGDRGRPTYEQYF

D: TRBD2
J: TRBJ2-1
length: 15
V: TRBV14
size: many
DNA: TGTGCCAGCAGCAAGCTAGCGGGAGGTTATAATGAGCAGTTCTTC
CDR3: CASSKLAGGYNEQFF

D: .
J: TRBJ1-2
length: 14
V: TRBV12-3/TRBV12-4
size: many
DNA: TGTGCCAGCAGTTCCCCCGGGGGCTACTATGGCTACACCTTC
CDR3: CASSSPGGYYGYTF

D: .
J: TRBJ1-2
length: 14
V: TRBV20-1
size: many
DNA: TGCAGTGCTAGTTTGGTTCAGCCCAACTATGGCTACACCTTC
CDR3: CSASLVQPNYGYTF

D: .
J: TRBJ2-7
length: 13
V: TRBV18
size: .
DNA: TGTGCCAGTACCGGGACGGCCTCCTACGAGCAGTACTTC
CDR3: CASTGTASYEQYF

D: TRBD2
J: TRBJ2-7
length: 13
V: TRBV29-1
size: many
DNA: TGCAGCGTTGACAGCGGGAAACGGAACGAGCAGTACTTC
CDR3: CSVDSGKRNEQYF

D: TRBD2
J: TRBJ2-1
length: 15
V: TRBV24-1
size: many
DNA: TGTGCCACCAGTGATTGGGGGAAGCGGGAGGAGGAGCAGTTCTTC
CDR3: CATSDWGKREEEQFF

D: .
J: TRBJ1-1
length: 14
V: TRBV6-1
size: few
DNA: TGTGCCAGCAGTGTAACACTGAGGGAAACTGAAGCTTTCTTT
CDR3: CASSVTLRETEAFF

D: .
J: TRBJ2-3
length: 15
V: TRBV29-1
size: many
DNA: TGCAGCGTGCAAGGGCAGCCGGACTACACAGATACGCAGTATTTT
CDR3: CSVQGQPDYTDTQYF

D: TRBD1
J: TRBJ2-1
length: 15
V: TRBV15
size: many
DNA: TGTGCCACCAGCAGTTTACAGGGGGATTTCAATGAGCAGTTCTTC
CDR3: CATSSLQGDFNEQFF

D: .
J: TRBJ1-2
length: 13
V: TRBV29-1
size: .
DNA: TGCAGCGTAGGTGACAGGCCGGACAATGGCTACACCTTC
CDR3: CSVGDRPDNGYTF

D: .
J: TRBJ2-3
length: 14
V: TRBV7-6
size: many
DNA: TGTGCCAGCAGCTTAATCGGGAGCACAGATACGCAGTATTTT
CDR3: CASSLIGSTDTQYF

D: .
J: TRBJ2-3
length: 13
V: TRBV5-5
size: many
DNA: TGTGCCAGCAGCTTGGAAGGGGCTAATACGCAGTATTTT
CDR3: CASSLEGANTQYF

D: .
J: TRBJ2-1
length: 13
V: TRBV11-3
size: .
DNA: TGTGCCAGCAGCTTAGAAAGATTCAATGAGCAGTTCTTC
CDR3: CASSLERFNEQFF

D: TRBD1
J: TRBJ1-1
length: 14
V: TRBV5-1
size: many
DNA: TGCGCCAGCAGCTTGGGAGGGACAGGAGGGAAAGCTTTCTTT
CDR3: CASSLGGTGGKAFF

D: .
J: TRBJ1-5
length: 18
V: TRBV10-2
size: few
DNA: TGCGCCAGCAGTTCCAACCCCGGGACACTGGTTAGCAATCAGCCCCAGCATTTT
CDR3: CASSSNPGTLVSNQPQHF

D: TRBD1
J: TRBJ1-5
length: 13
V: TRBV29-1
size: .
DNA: TGCAGCGTTTCTAGGACAGGCGATCAGCCCCAGCATTTT
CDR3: CSVSRTGDQPQHF

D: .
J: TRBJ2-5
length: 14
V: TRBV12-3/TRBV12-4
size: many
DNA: TGTGCCAGCAGTCGAGGGGATTTGGGGGAGACCCAGTACTTC
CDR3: CASSRGDLGETQYF

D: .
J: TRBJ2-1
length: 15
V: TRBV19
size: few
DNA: TGTGCCAGTAGTACGACACGGAGCTCCTACAATGAGCAGTTCTTC
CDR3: CASSTTRSSYNEQFF

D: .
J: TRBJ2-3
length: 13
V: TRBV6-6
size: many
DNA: TGTGCCAGCAGTCCCCGCTTAACAGATACGCAGTATTTT
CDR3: CASSPRLTDTQYF

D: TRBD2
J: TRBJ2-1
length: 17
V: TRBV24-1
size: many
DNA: TGTGCCACCAGTGGTTCCCTTAGCGGGAAGTCCTACAATGAGCAGTTCTTC
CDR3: CATSGSLSGKSYNEQFF

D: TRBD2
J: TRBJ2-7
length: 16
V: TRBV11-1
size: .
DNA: TGTGCCAGCAGCTTAGCGCGGATAGGGACTACACACGAGCAGTACTTC
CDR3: CASSLARIGTTHEQYF

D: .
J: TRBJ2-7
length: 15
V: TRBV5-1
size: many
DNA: TGCGCCAGCAGCTTGGATGGACTGAGCTCCTACGAGCAGTACTTC
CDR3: CASSLDGLSSYEQYF

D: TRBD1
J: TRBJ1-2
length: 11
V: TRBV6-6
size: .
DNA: TGTGCCAGCAGTTCCACAGGGGGGAGCACCTTC
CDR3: CASSSTGGSTF

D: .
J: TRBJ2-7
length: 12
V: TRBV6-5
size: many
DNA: TGTGCCAGCACCTCCGCGGGATACGAGCAGTACTTC
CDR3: CASTSAGYEQYF

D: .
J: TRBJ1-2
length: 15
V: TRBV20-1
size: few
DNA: TGCAGTGCTAGCGACCGGGCCCTTGGTCCCTATGGCTACACCTTC
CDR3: CSASDRALGPYGYTF

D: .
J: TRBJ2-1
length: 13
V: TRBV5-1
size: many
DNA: TGCGCCAGCAGCTTGGCCAGGCTCAATGAGCAGTTCTTC
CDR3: CASSLARLNEQFF

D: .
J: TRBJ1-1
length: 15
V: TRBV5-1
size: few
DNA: TGCGCCAGCAGCTGGCGGACATTCGGGAACACTGAAGCTTTCTTT
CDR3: CASSWRTFGNTEAFF

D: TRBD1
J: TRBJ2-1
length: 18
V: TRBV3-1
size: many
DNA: TGTGCCAGCAGCCAAGATCTTTTGGGACAGGGAGCGTACAATGAGCAGTTCTTC
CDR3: CASSQDLLGQGAYNEQFF

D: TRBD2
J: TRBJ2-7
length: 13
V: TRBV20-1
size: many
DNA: TGCAGTGCCAGACTAGCTTATGCCTACGAGCAGTACTTC
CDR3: CSARLAYAYEQYF

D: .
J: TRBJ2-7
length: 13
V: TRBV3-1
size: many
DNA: TGTGCCAGCAGCCAAGATCTTGCAGACGAGCAGTACTTC
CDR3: CASSQDLADEQYF

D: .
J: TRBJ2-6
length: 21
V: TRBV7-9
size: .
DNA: TGTGCCAGCACACAAGGGGCAGGGCTGGCCGGACCCAATTCTGGGGCCAACGTCCTGACTTTC
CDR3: CASTQGAGLAGPNSGANVLTF

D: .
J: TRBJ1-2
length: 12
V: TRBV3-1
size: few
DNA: TGTGCCAGCAGCCAAGGTCCGGGGGCCTACACCTTC
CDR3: CASSQGPGAYTF

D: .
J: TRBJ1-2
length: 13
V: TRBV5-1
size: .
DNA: TGCGCCAGCAGCTTGGCGGCTAGGTCTGGCTACACCTTC
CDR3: CASSLAARSGYTF

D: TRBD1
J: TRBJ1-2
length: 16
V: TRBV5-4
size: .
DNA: TGTGCCAGCAGCCCGAAGGGACAGGGCGGGTTCGATGGCTACACCTTC
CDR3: CASSPKGQGGFDGYTF